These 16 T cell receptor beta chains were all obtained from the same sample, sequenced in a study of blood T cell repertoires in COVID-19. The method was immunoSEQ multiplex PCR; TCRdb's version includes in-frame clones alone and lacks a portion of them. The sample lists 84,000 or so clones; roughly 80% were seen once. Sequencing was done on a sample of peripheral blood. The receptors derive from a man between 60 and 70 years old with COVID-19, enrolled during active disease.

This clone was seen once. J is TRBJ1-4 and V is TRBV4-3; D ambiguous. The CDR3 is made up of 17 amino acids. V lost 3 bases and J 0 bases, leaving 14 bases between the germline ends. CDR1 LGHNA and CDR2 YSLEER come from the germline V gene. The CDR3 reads CASSQGEFFSTNEKLFF. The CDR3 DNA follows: TGCGCCAGCAGCCAGGGAGAGTTCTTCTCAACTAATGAAAAACTGTTTTTT.

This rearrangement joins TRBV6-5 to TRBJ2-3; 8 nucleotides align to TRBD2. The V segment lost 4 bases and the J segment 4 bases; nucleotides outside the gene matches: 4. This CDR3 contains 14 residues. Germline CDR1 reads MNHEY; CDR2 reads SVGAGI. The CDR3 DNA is TGTGCCAGCAGTTTAGGACTAGCAGCAGATACGCAGTATTTT. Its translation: CASSLGLAADTQYF.

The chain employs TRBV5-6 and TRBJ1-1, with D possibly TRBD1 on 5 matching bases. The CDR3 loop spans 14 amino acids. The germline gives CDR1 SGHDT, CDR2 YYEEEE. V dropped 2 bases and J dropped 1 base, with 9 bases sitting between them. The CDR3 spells CASSLQAGNTEAFF. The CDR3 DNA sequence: TGTGCCAGCAGCTTACAGGCTGGGAACACTGAAGCTTTCTTT.

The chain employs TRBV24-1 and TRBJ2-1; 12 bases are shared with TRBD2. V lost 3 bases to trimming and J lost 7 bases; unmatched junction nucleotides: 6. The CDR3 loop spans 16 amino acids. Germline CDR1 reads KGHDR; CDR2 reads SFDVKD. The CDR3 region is CATSDPGLAGPNEQFF. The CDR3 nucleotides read TGTGCCACCAGTGATCCAGGACTAGCGGGACCAAATGAGCAGTTCTTC.

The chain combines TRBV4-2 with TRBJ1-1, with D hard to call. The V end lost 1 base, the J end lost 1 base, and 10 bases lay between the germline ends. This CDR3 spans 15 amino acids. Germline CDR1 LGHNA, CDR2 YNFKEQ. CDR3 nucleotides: TGTGCCAGCAGCCAAGGTATTAAAGCGAACACTGAAGCTTTCTTT. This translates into CASSQGIKANTEAFF.

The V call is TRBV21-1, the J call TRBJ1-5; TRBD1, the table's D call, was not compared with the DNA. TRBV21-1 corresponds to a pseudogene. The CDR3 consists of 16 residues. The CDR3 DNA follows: TGTGCCAGCAGCACGACCGGGACAGGGGGCAATCAGCCCCAGCATTTT. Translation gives CASSTTGTGGNQPQHF.

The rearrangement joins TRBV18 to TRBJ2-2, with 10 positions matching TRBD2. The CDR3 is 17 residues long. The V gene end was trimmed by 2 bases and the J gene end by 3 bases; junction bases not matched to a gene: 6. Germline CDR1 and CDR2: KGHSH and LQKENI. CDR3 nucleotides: TGTGCCAGCTCACCATTATTAACTAGCGGGGACACCGGGGAGCTGTTTTTT. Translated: CASSPLLTSGDTGELFF.

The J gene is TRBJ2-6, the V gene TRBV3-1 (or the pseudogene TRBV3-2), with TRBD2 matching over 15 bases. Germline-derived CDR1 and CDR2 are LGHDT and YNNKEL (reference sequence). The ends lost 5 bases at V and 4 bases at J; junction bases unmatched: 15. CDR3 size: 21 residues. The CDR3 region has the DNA TGTGCCAGCAGCTCCCAAATTGGGACTAGCGGGGGGATATTGGGGGCCAACGTCCTGACTTTC. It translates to CASSSQIGTSGGILGANVLTF.

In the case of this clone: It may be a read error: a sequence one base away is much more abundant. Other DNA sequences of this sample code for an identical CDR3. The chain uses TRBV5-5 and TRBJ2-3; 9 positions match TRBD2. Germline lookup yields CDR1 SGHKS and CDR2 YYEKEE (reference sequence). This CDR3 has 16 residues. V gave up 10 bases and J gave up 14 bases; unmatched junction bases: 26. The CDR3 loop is CAPSLGGGGRALPGYF. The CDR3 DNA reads TGTGCCCCCAGCTTGGGAGGGGGCGGGAGGGCCCTCCCTGGGTATTTT.

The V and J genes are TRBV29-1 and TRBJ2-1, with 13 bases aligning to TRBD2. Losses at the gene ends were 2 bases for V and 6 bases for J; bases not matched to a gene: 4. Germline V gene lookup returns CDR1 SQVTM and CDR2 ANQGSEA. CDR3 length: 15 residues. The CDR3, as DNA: TGCAGCGTTGAAAAGGGGACTAGCGGGACCAATGAGCAGTTCTTC. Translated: CSVEKGTSGTNEQFF.

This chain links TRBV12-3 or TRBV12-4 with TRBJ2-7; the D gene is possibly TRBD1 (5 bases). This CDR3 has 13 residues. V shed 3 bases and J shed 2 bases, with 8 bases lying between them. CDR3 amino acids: CASSFGAAYEQYF. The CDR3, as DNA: TGTGCCAGCAGTTTTGGGGCCGCCTACGAGCAGTACTTC.

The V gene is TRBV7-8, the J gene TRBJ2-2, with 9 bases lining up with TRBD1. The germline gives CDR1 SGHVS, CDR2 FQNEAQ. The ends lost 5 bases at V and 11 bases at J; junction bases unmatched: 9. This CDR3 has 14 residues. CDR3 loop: CASSLSGTGYELFF. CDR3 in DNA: TGTGCCAGCAGCCTCTCCGGGACAGGGTATGAGCTGTTTTTT.

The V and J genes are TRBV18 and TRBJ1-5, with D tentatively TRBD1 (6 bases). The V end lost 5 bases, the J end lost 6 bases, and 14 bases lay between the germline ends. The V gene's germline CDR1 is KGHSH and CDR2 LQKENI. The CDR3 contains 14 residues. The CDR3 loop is CASSLQGVSQPQHF. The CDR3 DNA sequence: TGTGCCAGCTCATTACAGGGCGTAAGTCAGCCCCAGCATTTT. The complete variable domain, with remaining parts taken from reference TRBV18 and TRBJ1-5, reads NAGVMQNPRHLVRRRGQEARLRCSPMKGHSHVYWYRQLPEEGLKFMVYLQKENIIDESGMPKERFSAEFPKEGPSILRIQQVVRGDSAAYFCASSLQGVSQPQHFGDGTRLSIL.

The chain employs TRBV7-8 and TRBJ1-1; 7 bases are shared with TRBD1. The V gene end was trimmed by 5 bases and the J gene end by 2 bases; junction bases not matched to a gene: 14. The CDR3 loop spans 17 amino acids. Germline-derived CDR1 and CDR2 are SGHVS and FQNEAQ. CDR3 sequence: CASSPKVPGGGNTEAFF. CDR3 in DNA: TGTGCCAGCAGCCCTAAGGTCCCAGGGGGTGGAAACACTGAAGCTTTCTTT. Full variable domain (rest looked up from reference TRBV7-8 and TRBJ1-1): GAGVSQSPRYKVAKRGQDVALRCDPISGHVSLFWYQQALGQGPEFLTYFQNEAQLDKSGLPSDRFFAERPEGSVSTLKIQRTQQEDSAVYLCASSPKVPGGGNTEAFFGQGTRLTVV.

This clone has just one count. DNA of the CDR3: TGTGCCAGCAGTACCGGGACTACAATTTACGAGCAGTACTTC. It specifies CASSTGTTIYEQYF. The chain has TRBV2 and TRBJ2-7; 7 nucleotides line up with TRBD2. This CDR3 has 14 amino acids. The ends lost 5 bases at V and 4 bases at J; junction bases unmatched: 8. Germline V lookup: CDR1 SNHLY, CDR2 FYNNEI. Full variable domain (outside the CDR3, taken from reference TRBV2 and TRBJ2-7): EPEVTQTPSHQVTQMGQEVILRCVPISNHLYFYWYRQILGQKVEFLVSFYNNEISEKSEIFDDQFSVERPDGSNFTLKIRSTKLEDSAMYFCASSTGTTIYEQYFGPGTRLTVT.

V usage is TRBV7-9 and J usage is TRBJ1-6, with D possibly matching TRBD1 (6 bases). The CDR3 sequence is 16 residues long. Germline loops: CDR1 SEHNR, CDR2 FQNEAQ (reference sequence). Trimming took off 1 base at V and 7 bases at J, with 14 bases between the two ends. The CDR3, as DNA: TGTGCCAGCAGCTTAGTCCACAGGGAAAGGAATTCACCCCTCCACTTT. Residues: CASSLVHRERNSPLHF. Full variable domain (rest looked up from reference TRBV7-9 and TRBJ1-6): DTGVSQNPRHKITKRGQNVTFRCDPISEHNRLYWYRQTLGQGPEFLTYFQNEAQLEKSRLLSDRFSAERPKGSFSTLEIQRTEQGDSAMYLCASSLVHRERNSPLHFGNGTRLTVT.